The TCR beta chain described here comes from a study of blood T cell repertoires in COVID-19. At the level of the study: Samples representing acute and convalescent COVID-19 were sourced from the United States, Italy and Spain. The analysed material was cDNA or gDNA that came from T cells, B-cell-depleted T cells, or PBMCs.

The junction had 0 bases not matched to a gene; V was cut back by 2 bases and J by 3 bases. Germline V gene sequence: CDR1 SGHRS, CDR2 YFSETQ. CDR3 length equals 13 residues. Comments on this clone: This specimen includes other DNA sequences encoding the same CDR3.

Original handling: For nucleated cells, counts were estimated from reference gene primer amplification. Measured with immunoSEQ multiplex PCR; TCRdb has only the in-frame clones, and not every one. That table supplies the V and J calls and clone size; D and trimming were determined from the DNA. Among about 430,000 clones listed, around 90% were seen once. Enrolled during active infection, Seattle patients were then followed longitudinally. The chain is built from TRBV5-1 and TRBJ1-1, with 8 positions matching TRBD1. The source of this sequence is a man between 18 and 35 years old with COVID-19, enrolled during active disease. Sequences were obtained from peripheral blood. The CDR3 loop reads CASSLQGDTEAFF. The CDR3 region has the DNA TGCGCCAGCAGCTTACAGGGGGACACTGAAGCTTTCTTT.